The clone carrying this T cell receptor (beta chain) was counted a few times. The antigen is undetermined. 13 Jbeta primers and 60 Vbeta primers were used for the PCR. TCRdb's table, derived via immunoSEQ multiplex PCR, lists solely in-frame clones and lacks some. The sample has roughly 100,000 clones, 70% seen once. These data are taken from a study of cytomegalovirus exposure and HLA in healthy donors. Study-wide context: Unique TCRs numbering around 80 million, obtained from HLA-typed donors, made up an early data release. Most genotyped donors, around four fifths of 300 to 400, had Caucasian-associated genetic ancestry. Study-level results: Most TCR sequences were seen very rarely across donors, but some public TCRs occurred in many.

Whereas donors were nominally healthy upon sampling, unrecorded immune exposures were probable. V gave up 2 bases and J gave up 3 bases, with 8 bases separating them. The CDR3 has 14 residues. CDR1 SGHAT and CDR2 FQNNGV come from the germline V gene. The receptor was isolated from a man aged 35 to 55 in good health and CMV-seropositive. The sample consisted of PBMCs. The rearrangement joins TRBV11-2 to TRBJ1-5, with D maybe TRBD1 (5 bases). CDR3 sequence: CASSLKGYNQPQHF. The CDR3 DNA reads TGTGCCAGCAGCTTAAAGGGGTACAATCAGCCCCAGCATTTT.